Presented here are 27 T cell receptor beta chains from one specimen sequenced in a study of T cell changes during pregnancy in multiple sclerosis (dated by TCRdb to between 2019 and 2020). Preparation of the library involved the immunoSEQ multiplex PCR assay. Here the immuneACCESS table is served through TCRdb, limited to in-frame sequences with V and J called. Missing clones are a known gap in these copies; in checked studies unresolved V genes cover under half, and the rest lacks a known reason. This sample holds about 55,000 clones; about 87% were observed only once. The ten largest clones capture approximately 0.58% of the sample. Here the sequenced sample was CD4+ T cells from peripheral blood mononuclear cells, taken in the first trimester of pregnancy. The origin of the receptors is a female donor with multiple sclerosis, enrolled in a pregnancy study.

This clone turned up a few times. The chain recombines TRBV19 with TRBJ1-6, with 9 bases that match TRBD1. The V gene end was trimmed by 10 bases and the J gene end by 9 bases; junction bases not matched to a gene: 13. CDR3 length: 15 residues. Germline V gives CDR1 LNHDA, CDR2 SQIVND (reference sequence). The CDR3 DNA follows: TGTGCCACCCGCCTGGCGGGACAGGGCAGTTCACCCCTCCACTTT. As protein: CATRLAGQGSSPLHF.

The chain employs TRBV11-2 and TRBJ2-2; TRBD1 is a possible D gene (6 bases). There are 14 residues in the CDR3. V dropped 3 bases and J dropped 6 bases, with 11 bases sitting between them. Germline-derived CDR1 and CDR2 are SGHAT and FQNNGV. In DNA form, the CDR3 reads TGTGCCAGCAGCTTTTACAGGGATGCCGGGGAGCTGTTTTTT. Its translation: CASSFYRDAGELFF.

The chain carries TRBV6-1 and TRBJ1-2, with 9 bases aligning to TRBD1. This CDR3 has 14 residues. Trimming took 7 bases from V and 7 from J; bases not matched to a gene: 10. CDR1 is MNHNS and CDR2 is SASEGT in the germline V gene. The CDR3 region is CASTATGGLFGYTF. In nucleotides, the CDR3 is TGTGCCAGCACCGCGACAGGGGGTCTCTTTGGCTACACCTTC.

The chain couples TRBV30 to TRBJ1-1; D is undetermined. CDR3 length: 13 amino acids. V was clipped by 5 bases and J by 5 bases, with 15 bases between them. Per germline, CDR1 GTSNPN and CDR2 SVGIG (reference sequence). The CDR3 DNA reads TGTGCCTGGGTTATCAGGCGGGGAACTGAAGCTTTCTTT. It codes for CAWVIRRGTEAFF.

This clone was seen a few times. The chain combines TRBV19 with TRBJ1-5; 7 positions agree with TRBD1. CDR3 length: 18 amino acids. V was pared by 5 bases and J by 3 bases, with 16 bases of the junction left unmatched. Germline V gives CDR1 LNHDA, CDR2 SQIVND (reference sequence). The CDR3 DNA is TGTGCCAGTAGTTCGAACAGGGGCGCGGGGTTTTTCAATCAGCCCCAGCATTTT. This gives the protein CASSSNRGAGFFNQPQHF.

CDR3 in DNA: TGCGCCAGCAGCTACCGCGGGGGCGCGAACACCGGGGAGCTGTTTTTT. Protein sequence: CASSYRGGANTGELFF. This sequence joins TRBV5-1 and TRBJ2-2; D perhaps matches TRBD2 (7 bases). The CDR3 has 16 residues. Trimming stripped 3 bases from V and 0 bases from J, with 12 bases between. Germline V lookup: CDR1 SGHRS, CDR2 YFSETQ.

Only one count was recorded for this clone. An end of the junction does not agree with germline; a read error may underlie this. The sample holds other DNA sequences that translate to the same CDR3. This chain connects TRBV6-5 to TRBJ1-1; D unclear. Germline CDR1 reads MNHEY; CDR2 reads SVGAGI. The CDR3 spans 15 residues. The CDR3 DNA follows: TGTGCCAGCAGTTACTCCTACAGCATGAACACTGAAGCTTTCTTC. It encodes CASSYSYSMNTEAFF.

The chain links TRBV5-1 to TRBJ2-1; 8 bases map to TRBD2. The CDR3 has 15 amino acids. V shed 3 bases, J shed 10 bases, and the junction held 12 bases outside the gene matches. Germline V lookup: CDR1 SGHRS, CDR2 YFSETQ. In DNA form, the CDR3 reads TGCGCCAGCAGCTACGCGGGAGGTACTCCCGCCGAGCAGTTCTTC. Amino acids: CASSYAGGTPAEQFF. The entire variable domain, with the rest obtained from reference TRBV5-1 and TRBJ2-1, is as follows: KAGVTQTPRYLIKTRGQQVTLSCSPISGHRSVSWYQQTPGQGLQFLFEYFSETQRNKGNFPGRFSGRQFSNSRSEMNVSTLELGDSALYLCASSYAGGTPAEQFFGPGTRLTVL.

The chain uses TRBV6-5 and TRBJ2-7; TRBD2 agrees at 7 bases. This CDR3 comprises 14 residues. Germline V gene sequence: CDR1 MNHEY, CDR2 SVGAGI. J gave up 1 base and V 6 bases, and 6 bases lay outside the gene matches. CDR3: CASSRLAGSYEQYF. CDR3 nucleotide sequence: TGTGCCAGCAGCCGACTAGCCGGATCCTACGAGCAGTACTTC.

This clone was observed a handful of times. The V and J genes are TRBV9 and TRBJ1-4; 7 positions agree with TRBD1. Trimming at V came to 4 bases and at J to 8 bases, leaving 11 bases not matched to a gene. The CDR3 length is 15 residues. Per germline, CDR1 SGDLS and CDR2 YYNGEE. The CDR3 spells CASSSNRGSGEKLFF. The DNA for the CDR3 is TGTGCCAGCAGCTCAAACAGGGGTTCAGGGGAAAAACTGTTTTTT.

The CDR3 DNA sequence: TGCAGCGTGACCGGGACAGGGAGCACAGATACGCAGTATTTT. Its translation is CSVTGTGSTDTQYF. This chain joins TRBV29-1 and TRBJ2-3; 9 bases are shared with TRBD1. CDR3 length: 14 amino acids. Germline loops: CDR1 SQVTM, CDR2 ANQGSEA. J gave up 0 bases and V 6 bases, and 4 bases lay outside the gene matches.

V gene TRBV10-3 combines with J gene TRBJ1-5; maybe TRBD1 (6 bases). V was clipped by 10 bases and J by 0 bases, with 16 bases between them. Germline V gives CDR1 ENHRY, CDR2 SYGVKD. CDR3 length: 15 amino acids. The DNA of the CDR3 is TGTGCCACAACTCCGGGACACCCTAGCAATCAGCCCCAGCATTTT. This gives the protein CATTPGHPSNQPQHF.

V usage is TRBV11-3 and J usage is TRBJ2-1, with D perhaps matching TRBD1 (5 bases). CDR1 is SGHNT, CDR2 YENEEA, per germline. V was trimmed by 4 bases and J by 6 bases, leaving 10 bases between them. The CDR3 has 13 residues. CDR3 amino acids: CASSYEQGNEQFF. CDR3 nucleotide sequence: TGTGCCAGCAGCTATGAGCAGGGCAATGAGCAGTTCTTC.

The gene calls are TRBV11-2 and TRBJ1-4, with 9 bases fitting TRBD1. V lost 5 bases and J lost 7; bases outside the gene matches: 14. Germline V gives CDR1 SGHAT, CDR2 FQNNGV. The CDR3 spans 17 residues. CDR3 region: CASSPGEGTGLGEKLFF. CDR3 nucleotides: TGTGCCAGCAGCCCCGGCGAGGGGACAGGGCTAGGTGAAAAACTGTTTTTT. Full variable domain (missing parts from reference TRBV11-2 and TRBJ1-4): EAGVAQSPRYKIIEKRQSVAFWCNPISGHATLYWYQQILGQGPKLLIQFQNNGVVDDSQLPKDRFSAERLKGVDSTLKIQPAKLEDSAVYLCASSPGEGTGLGEKLFFGSGTQLSVL.

The chain uses TRBV6-6 and TRBJ1-2; 8 bases agree with TRBD1. Trimming cost V 2 bases and J 5 bases; bases outside gene matches: 7. The CDR3 length is 15 residues. Looked up from germline, CDR1 is MNHNY and CDR2 is SVGAGI (reference sequence). The CDR3 region has the DNA TGTGCCAGCAGTTACCAGACAGGGGAAGGGTATGGCTACACCTTC. Amino acids: CASSYQTGEGYGYTF.

V usage is TRBV5-1 and J usage is TRBJ1-4, with 9 bases that match TRBD1. Trimming removed 4 bases from V and 7 bases from J; junction bases left unmatched: 8. This CDR3 contains 15 residues. Germline V CDR1 and CDR2: SGHRS, YFSETQ. The CDR3 nucleotides are TGCGCCAGCAGCCCCTCGGGACAGGGTGGTGAAAAACTGTTTTTT. This translates into CASSPSGQGGEKLFF. The variable domain in full, with the rest retrieved from reference TRBV5-1 and TRBJ1-4, is KAGVTQTPRYLIKTRGQQVTLSCSPISGHRSVSWYQQTPGQGLQFLFEYFSETQRNKGNFPGRFSGRQFSNSRSEMNVSTLELGDSALYLCASSPSGQGGEKLFFGSGTQLSVL.

The genes are TRBV19 and TRBJ2-3; perhaps TRBD2 as D (5 bases). CDR3 length: 13 amino acids. V shed 2 bases and J shed 6 bases, with 9 bases lying between them. Germline-derived CDR1 and CDR2 are LNHDA and SQIVND (reference sequence). The CDR3 region is CASSIRGSDTQYF. The CDR3 region has the DNA TGTGCCAGTAGTATACGAGGGAGCGATACGCAGTATTTT.

The genes are TRBV20-1 and TRBJ2-5; D possibly corresponds to TRBD1 (6 bases). The J call may not be correct, given that the DNA end is closer to TRBJ2-7. The CDR3 sequence is 11 residues long. In germline, CDR1 is DFQATT, CDR2 SNEGSKA (reference sequence). The CDR3 nucleotides read TGCAGTGCACGCACAGGGTACGAGCAGTACTTC. Protein sequence: CSARTGYEQYF.

The chain carries TRBV28 and TRBJ1-1; D is unclear. The CDR3 covers 13 residues. Trimming left V 1 base short and J 3 bases short, with 6 bases between. Germline CDR1 and CDR2: MDHEN and SYDVKM. Here the CDR3 reads CASSLLGDTEAFF. The CDR3 bases are TGTGCCAGCAGTTTATTGGGAGACACTGAAGCTTTCTTT.

V usage is TRBV4-3 and J usage is TRBJ1-2; 7 bases line up with TRBD1. The V and J ends lost 4 bases and 4 bases, in that order; junction bases with no gene match: 6. The CDR3 sequence is 14 residues long. The V gene's germline CDR1 is LGHNA and CDR2 YSLEER. The CDR3 reads CASSPETGIYGYTF. For the CDR3, the DNA is TGCGCCAGCAGCCCCGAGACAGGGATCTATGGCTACACCTTC.

This rearrangement joins TRBV19 to TRBJ2-6; unclear D gene. Trimming stripped 3 bases from V and 4 bases from J, with 13 bases between. Germline lookup yields CDR1 LNHDA and CDR2 SQIVND (reference sequence). The CDR3 runs to 16 residues. Here the CDR3 DNA reads TGTGCCAGTAGTATTGGGCAGGCTTACGGGGCCAACGTCCTGACTTTC. Its translation: CASSIGQAYGANVLTF. Supplemented by reference TRBV19 and TRBJ2-6, the full variable domain reads DGGITQSPKYLFRKEGQNVTLSCEQNLNHDAMYWYRQDPGQGLRLIYYSQIVNDFQKGDIAEGYSVSREKKESFPLTVTSAQKNPTAFYLCASSIGQAYGANVLTFGAGSRLTVL.

CDR3 sequence reads: CASSSRELIYEQYF. In DNA form, the CDR3 reads TGTGCCAGCAGCTCGCGGGAGTTGATCTACGAGCAGTACTTC. The chain joins TRBV13 to TRBJ2-7, with 7 bases aligning to TRBD2. The CDR3 has 14 residues. Germline trimming cut 4 bases from V and 3 bases from J; bases unmatched to any gene: 6. Germline V lookup: CDR1 PRHDT, CDR2 FYEKMQ (reference sequence).

The rearrangement joins TRBV5-4 to TRBJ1-2; 8 nucleotides align to TRBD1. The CDR3 runs to 14 residues. The V segment lost 3 bases and the J segment 0 bases; nucleotides outside the gene matches: 1. Looked up from germline, CDR1 is SGHNT and CDR2 is YYREEE (reference sequence). The CDR3 spells CASSSGQANYGYTF. CDR3 coding DNA: TGTGCCAGCAGCTCGGGACAGGCTAACTATGGCTACACCTTC.

This clone was recorded once. The rearrangement joins TRBV12-5 to TRBJ2-5, with 7 nucleotides matching TRBD2. J gave up 4 bases and V 5 bases, and 7 bases lay outside the gene matches. This CDR3 spans 14 amino acids. Germline CDR1 LGHNT, CDR2 FRNRAP. CDR3 in DNA: TGTGCTAGTGGTCCTTCGGGGGGAGTAGAGACCCAGTACTTC. As protein: CASGPSGGVETQYF.

This clone showed up just a few times. This rearrangement joins TRBV18 to TRBJ2-7, with a weak D call TRBD2 (5 bases). V was cut by 5 bases and J by 0 bases, with 5 bases left in between. The CDR3 totals 12 residues. Germline assignment: CDR1 KGHSH and CDR2 LQKENI. CDR3 region: CASSTSSYEQYF. In nucleotides, the CDR3 is TGTGCCAGCTCAACTAGCTCCTACGAGCAGTACTTC.

This chain connects TRBV28 to TRBJ1-1; D remains ambiguous. Trimming stripped 5 bases from V and 0 bases from J, with 7 bases between. Germline-derived CDR1 and CDR2 are MDHEN and SYDVKM. This CDR3 is built from 13 residues. CDR3 DNA: TGTGCCAGCAGTCCCTACCTGAACACTGAAGCTTTCTTT. Its translation is CASSPYLNTEAFF.

This clone turned up a few times. This chain links TRBV7-3 with TRBJ1-1; D gene unclear. CDR1 is SGHTA, CDR2 FQGTGA, per germline. Deletions cut 6 bases from V and 3 bases from J, with 11 bases between. The CDR3 loop spans 13 amino acids. CDR3 protein: CASSIEADTEAFF. CDR3 DNA sequence: TGTGCCAGCAGTATAGAGGCGGACACTGAAGCTTTCTTT. Variable domain in full (rest from reference TRBV7-3 and TRBJ1-1): GAGVSQTPSNKVTEKGKYVELRCDPISGHTALYWYRQSLGQGPEFLIYFQGTGAADDSGLPNDRFFAVRPEGSVSTLKIQRTERGDSAVYLCASSIEADTEAFFGQGTRLTVV.